A single sample is the source of the 19 T cell receptor beta chains below, sequenced in a study of immune heterogeneity within non-small cell lung tumors. Bulk tumor genomic DNA, approximately 600 ng per sample, was used as template. Each primary tumor yielded several biopsies, collected far apart from one another at surgery. Curative surgery was undertaken by patients, who had untreated, newly diagnosed non-small cell lung cancer. TCR beta CDR3 regions came from multiplex PCR with 32 forward V and 13 reverse J primers. MiXCR was run by TCRdb on the multiplex PCR reads, yielding one entry per CDR3 protein. The sample records about 22,000 distinct CDR3 sequences, 27% being singletons. Material for sequencing was lung tumor tissue. The receptors shown here come from a man aged 35 to 55 with non-small cell lung cancer.

Sample share makes this clonotype medium-sized. V is TRBV6-5 and J is TRBJ1-2; D is unresolved. CDR3 length: 15 residues. The V end was cut by 0 bases, the J end by 7 bases, with 15 bases between. From germline, CDR1 is MNHEY and CDR2 SVGAGI. DNA for the CDR3: TGTGCCAGCAGTTACTCGCGGCTAGCTACTGGTGGCTACACCTTC. Translated, it gives CASSYSRLATGGYTF.

This clonotype was detected ten times or more. The CDR3, as DNA: TGCAGTGCTAGAGGAGGGGTTATGTCCTACGAGCAGTACTTC. This gives the protein CSARGGVMSYEQYF. The V and J genes are TRBV20-1 and TRBJ2-7; the D gene could be TRBD1 or TRBD2 (5 bases each). With 1 base removed from V and 1 base from J, the gap between germline ends came to 11 bases. The CDR3 totals 14 residues. Germline V gene data show CDR1 as DFQATT and CDR2 as SNEGSKA (reference sequence).

This clonotype came up many times. The chain is built from TRBV24-1 and TRBJ2-5; 8 positions match TRBD2. In germline, CDR1 is KGHDR, CDR2 SFDVKD. The CDR3 is 14 amino acids. V shed 5 bases and J 0 bases; nucleotides not matched to a gene: 1. The DNA of the CDR3 is TGTGCCACCAGTGTTAGCGGGAACCAAGAGACCCAGTACTTC. Its translation: CATSVSGNQETQYF.

J is TRBJ2-3 and V is TRBV27, with D perhaps matching TRBD1 (5 bases). The V gene's germline CDR1 is MNHEY and CDR2 SMNVEV (reference sequence). This CDR3 comprises 15 residues. V lost 6 bases, J lost 3 bases, and 16 bases lay in between. The CDR3 protein is CASRDPRGWTDTQYF. The CDR3 DNA reads as TGTGCCAGCAGGGACCCTAGGGGTTGGACAGATACGCAGTATTTT.

This chain joins TRBV7-9 and TRBJ2-2; 12 nucleotides line up with TRBD2. J was trimmed by 3 bases and V by 5 bases; bases with no gene match: 4. The CDR3 loop spans 16 amino acids. CDR1 and CDR2 from the germline V gene are SEHNR and FQNEAQ (reference sequence). CDR3 coding DNA: TGTGCCAGCAGCATAACTAGCGGGAGGCACACCGGGGAGCTGTTTTTT. Its translation: CASSITSGRHTGELFF.

J is TRBJ2-5 and V is TRBV9; 9 nucleotides align to TRBD2. The CDR3 is made up of 15 amino acids. Germline CDR1 is SGDLS and CDR2 is YYNGEE. Trimming removed 0 bases from V and 2 bases from J; junction bases left unmatched: 2. The CDR3 sequence is CASSVDAGGQETQYF. In DNA, the CDR3 is TGTGCCAGCAGCGTAGACGCGGGAGGGCAAGAGACCCAGTACTTC.

The J gene is TRBJ1-2, the V gene TRBV7-9; D remains unclear. The CDR3 loop spans 14 amino acids. CDR1 is SEHNR and CDR2 is FQNEAQ in the germline V gene (reference sequence). V shed 7 bases and J shed 4 bases, with 16 bases lying between them. Here the CDR3 DNA reads TGTGCCAGCACCCCCGATTGGTCCTTCTATGGCTACACCTTC. Translating it yields CASTPDWSFYGYTF.

There are a few counts of this clonotype. V and J are TRBV29-1 and TRBJ1-3; D unclear. Per the germline V gene, CDR1 is SQVTM and CDR2 is ANQGSEA. Trimming removed 1 base at V and 2 bases at J, with 6 bases between. The CDR3 spans 13 residues. CDR3: CSVEGPPGNTIYF. The CDR3 DNA reads TGCAGCGTTGAAGGTCCCCCTGGAAACACCATATATTTT.

This clonotype has at least ten counts. J is TRBJ2-1 and V is TRBV4-1, with TRBD2 identical over 11 bases. The CDR3 is made up of 16 amino acids. Trimming took 7 bases from V and 2 from J; bases not matched to a gene: 7. CDR1 is MGHRA, CDR2 YSYEKL, per germline. CDR3 sequence: CASTPTSGVTYNEQFF. DNA for the CDR3: TGCGCCAGCACCCCGACTAGCGGGGTTACCTACAATGAGCAGTTCTTC.

This clonotype was picked up many times. The genes are TRBV20-1 and TRBJ2-3; 8 nucleotides line up with TRBD2. V was clipped by 6 bases and J by 1 base; unmatched bases: 6. The CDR3 consists of 14 residues. Germline CDR1 reads DFQATT; CDR2 reads SNEGSKA (reference sequence). CDR3: CSAPLAGRTDTQYF. The DNA of the CDR3 is TGCAGTGCCCCCTTAGCGGGACGCACAGATACGCAGTATTTT.

Notes on this clonotype: The conserved phenylalanine or tryptophan normally closing the CDR3 is absent here, so this likely arose from a read error. The chain employs TRBV11-2 and TRBJ2-7; 8 positions agree with TRBD2. CDR3 length: 17 residues. Germline assignment: CDR1 SGHAT and CDR2 FQNNGV. Trimming at V came to 1 base and at J to 0 bases, leaving 8 bases not matched to a gene. The CDR3 DNA reads as TGTGCCAGCAGCTTAGCGCCCGGGAGCGGGAGCTCCTACGAGCAGTACCTC. Its protein is CASSLAPGSGSSYEQYL.

There are many counts of this clonotype. The chain carries TRBV3-1 and TRBJ2-7, with D perhaps TRBD1 (5 bases). CDR1 and CDR2 from the germline V gene are LGHDT and YNNKEL (reference sequence). V was clipped by 0 bases and J by 6 bases, with 15 bases between them. CDR3 length: 15 residues. CDR3: CASSQDLYRPGEQYF. CDR3 DNA: TGTGCCAGCAGCCAAGATCTTTACAGGCCGGGCGAGCAGTACTTC.

This clonotype showed up many times. The J gene is TRBJ2-7, the V gene TRBV30; 11 bases are shared with TRBD2. V trimming: 5 bases; J trimming: 4 bases; junction bases outside the gene matches: 4. The CDR3 extends over 13 amino acids. Germline-derived CDR1 and CDR2 are GTSNPN and SVGIG (reference sequence). The CDR3 DNA follows: TGTGCCTGGCAGGGACTAGCGGAATACGAGCAGTACTTC. This gives the protein CAWQGLAEYEQYF.

This clonotype was found a few times. The chain carries TRBV2 and TRBJ2-7, with 7 bases lining up with TRBD1. Germline V gene data show CDR1 as SNHLY and CDR2 as FYNNEI. The J segment lost 2 bases and the V segment lost 4 bases, leaving 5 bases of the junction unmatched. This CDR3 contains 14 residues. The CDR3 here is CASSGRDRPYEQYF. The CDR3 region has the DNA TGTGCCAGCAGTGGCCGGGACAGACCCTACGAGCAGTACTTC.

This clonotype has at least ten counts. The rearrangement links TRBV19 to TRBJ1-3; TRBD1 agrees at 7 bases. CDR3 length: 14 residues. After removal of 10 bases from V and 2 bases from J, the junction contained 8 bases not matched to a gene. Germline CDR1 and CDR2: LNHDA and SQIVND (reference sequence). The CDR3 DNA follows: TGTGCCACAGGGGGGGGATCTGCTGGAAACACCATATATTTT. Amino acids: CATGGGSAGNTIYF.

This clonotype was counted a few times. The chain combines TRBV3-1 with TRBJ2-2, with 8 bases that match TRBD2. Trimming cost V 7 bases and J 3 bases; bases outside gene matches: 7. Germline V gene lookup returns CDR1 LGHDT and CDR2 YNNKEL (reference sequence). There are 15 residues in the CDR3. Written as DNA, the CDR3 is TGTGCCAGCAAAGCGGGAGAGGCTTACACCGGGGAGCTGTTTTTT. Encoded protein: CASKAGEAYTGELFF.

This clonotype was picked up a small number of times. J is TRBJ2-6 and V is TRBV4-1; 12 nucleotides line up with TRBD1. Per the germline V gene, CDR1 is MGHRA and CDR2 is YSYEKL. This CDR3 comprises 17 residues. The trim removed 4 bases at V and 2 bases at J, leaving 3 bases unmatched. The CDR3 loop is CASSRGTGGAGANVLTF. In DNA form, the CDR3 reads TGCGCCAGCAGCCGAGGGACAGGGGGCGCTGGGGCCAACGTCCTGACTTTC.

This clonotype is judged medium-sized. The chain employs TRBV24-1 and TRBJ2-1; 9 nucleotides align to TRBD1. The V gene's germline CDR1 is KGHDR and CDR2 SFDVKD. V shed 3 bases and J 2 bases; nucleotides not matched to a gene: 1. The CDR3 runs 15 residues. CDR3 nucleotides: TGTGCCACCAGTGATCGGACAGGGGCCTACAATGAGCAGTTCTTC. Amino acid sequence: CATSDRTGAYNEQFF.

This clonotype was detected once. A much larger clone lies a single base off, so this may be a read error. The chain combines TRBV11-2 with TRBJ2-3; the match to TRBD2 covers 9 bases. The CDR3 runs to 15 residues. Germline V gene data show CDR1 as SGHAT and CDR2 as FQNNGV. V was clipped by 7 bases and J by 7 bases; unmatched bases: 12. CDR3 coding DNA: TGTGCCAGCACCAACCTAGCGGGATGGCTTAATACGCAGTATTTT. Translating it yields CASTNLAGWLNTQYF. The variable domain in full, completed from reference TRBV11-2 and TRBJ2-3, reads EAGVAQSPRYKIIEKRQSVAFWCNPISGHATLYWYQQILGQGPKLLIQFQNNGVVDDSQLPKDRFSAERLKGVDSTLKIQPAKLEDSAVYLCASTNLAGWLNTQYFGPGTRLTVL.